The 5 T cell receptor beta chains given below trace back to one sample, sequenced in a study of cytomegalovirus exposure and HLA in healthy donors. The PCR used 60 Vbeta and 13 Jbeta primers. Assay: immunoSEQ multiplex PCR; the TCRdb copy retains only in-frame clones and omits some. The top ten hold more than 3.5% of the sample, which has some 150,000 clones, roughly 80% seen once. Source material: PBMCs. The receptors shown here come from a man aged 30 to 45 in good health and CMV-seropositive.

This clone was found once. The rearrangement uses TRBV7-2 and TRBJ1-6; D possibly corresponds to TRBD1 (6 bases). V lost 5 bases and J lost 5, with 13 bases in between. CDR3 length: 15 amino acids. Germline V gives CDR1 SGHTA, CDR2 FQGNSA. Here the CDR3 DNA reads TGTGCCAGCAGCCTACTTGGACAGAATAATTCACCCCTCCACTTT. As protein: CASSLLGQNNSPLHF.

The rearrangement uses TRBV6-5 and TRBJ1-1, with no clear D. Germline CDR1 reads MNHEY; CDR2 reads SVGAGI. The CDR3 loop spans 13 amino acids. Trimming left V 5 bases short and J 5 bases short, with 12 bases between. The CDR3 loop reads CASSPGIGTEAFF. CDR3 coding DNA: TGTGCCAGCAGTCCGGGAATTGGGACTGAAGCTTTCTTT.

This clone has a handful of counts. The chain's CDR3 is CASRFGQGVDYGYTF. DNA of the CDR3: TGTGCCAGCAGATTTGGACAGGGGGTCGACTATGGCTACACCTTC. V is TRBV6-5 and J is TRBJ1-2, with 10 bases lining up with TRBD1. The CDR3 extends over 15 amino acids. Germline V gene data show CDR1 as MNHEY and CDR2 as SVGAGI. Losses at the gene ends were 6 bases for V and 3 bases for J; bases not matched to a gene: 7.

Only one count was recorded for this clone. The V call is TRBV9, the J call TRBJ2-7; 10 bases align to TRBD1. Germline CDR1 reads SGDLS; CDR2 reads YYNGEE. There are 16 residues in the CDR3. V gave up 0 bases and J gave up 3 bases; unmatched junction bases: 6. CDR3 DNA: TGTGCCAGCAGCGTAGGGACAGGGGGGAGAAACTACGAGCAGTACTTC. Protein: CASSVGTGGRNYEQYF.

The chain recombines TRBV19 with TRBJ2-2, with 10 bases that match TRBD1. There are 15 residues in the CDR3. CDR1 is LNHDA, CDR2 SQIVND, per germline (reference sequence). Losses at the gene ends were 7 bases for V and 4 bases for J; bases not matched to a gene: 6. The CDR3 reads CASIPGTGVTGELFF. The CDR3 DNA follows: TGTGCCAGTATACCCGGGACAGGGGTCACCGGGGAGCTGTTTTTT.